This T cell receptor beta chain was obtained from a study of blood T cell repertoires in COVID-19. About the study: Sites across the United States, Italy and Spain contributed samples from acute and convalescent COVID-19. Sources were T cells, B-cell-depleted T cells, or PBMCs; the material itself was cDNA or gDNA.

As originally analysed: Quantification of nucleated cells was approximated via reference gene primer amplification. The assay was immunoSEQ multiplex PCR, and TCRdb's table has in-frame clones only and misses some. V and J calls and clone size are those listed in that table; D and trimming were worked out from the DNA. This sample yields some 350,000 clones, of which around nine tenths are seen a single time; 2.5% to 4% belongs to the top ten. A note on this clone: A read error may account for a junction end that differs from germline.

The sequencing sample was made of peripheral blood. This sequence originates from a woman aged 18 to 35 who had recovered from COVID-19.

CDR3 nucleotides: TGTGCCAGCAGGGAAGTGGGGACTGATGGCTACACCTTC. This sequence encodes CASREVGTDGYTF. The rearrangement joins TRBV6-1 to TRBJ1-2; D is possibly TRBD1 (5 bases). Germline V gene sequence: CDR1 MNHNS, CDR2 SASEGT. CDR3 length: 13 residues.